Listed here are 20 T cell receptor beta chains from one sample, sequenced in a study of blood T cell repertoires in COVID-19. TCRdb's table, derived via immunoSEQ multiplex PCR, lists solely in-frame clones and lacks some. Altogether about 500,000 clones are present, around 87% being singletons, with the ten largest covering roughly 0.7%. Sequencing was done on a sample of PBMCs or T cells enriched from blood (not recorded which). The receptors were sampled from a woman aged 18-29 years who had recovered from COVID-19.

V usage is TRBV3-1 (or the pseudogene TRBV3-2) and J usage is TRBJ1-1; a weak D match, TRBD1 (6 bases). The V gene lost 4 bases and the J gene lost 1 base, with 13 bases spanning the gap. This CDR3 has 15 residues. Germline V gives CDR1 LGHDT, CDR2 YNNKEL (reference sequence). The CDR3 DNA reads TGTGCCAGCAGCCCCTACCCGGACAGGAACACTGAAGCTTTCTTT. Protein: CASSPYPDRNTEAFF.

This chain uses TRBV7-3 with TRBJ2-1, with D perhaps matching TRBD2 (7 bases). Germline lookup yields CDR1 SGHTA and CDR2 FQGTGA. The CDR3 has 16 residues. V dropped 5 bases and J dropped 4 bases, with 18 bases sitting between them. The CDR3, as DNA: TGTGCCAGCAGCCCGTCGGATCGGGGGGCATACAATGAGCAGTTCTTC. It specifies CASSPSDRGAYNEQFF.

The chain is built from TRBV4-1 and TRBJ1-3, with a weak D call TRBD1 (5 bases). In germline, CDR1 is MGHRA, CDR2 YSYEKL. The CDR3 runs to 17 residues. The V gene lost 3 bases and the J gene lost 0 bases, with 15 bases spanning the gap. The CDR3 nucleotides read TGCGCCAGCAGCCAGCTTCCGACAGTGGTCTCTGGAAACACCATATATTTT. Translating it yields CASSQLPTVVSGNTIYF.

This chain connects TRBV9 to TRBJ2-1; perhaps TRBD2 as D (6 bases). Trimming cost V 4 bases and J 5 bases, with 19 bases left between them. Germline V gene data show CDR1 as SGDLS and CDR2 as YYNGEE. The CDR3 totals 16 residues. The CDR3 region is CASSPLLADLNNEQFF. For the CDR3, the DNA is TGTGCCAGCAGCCCGCTACTAGCAGACTTAAACAATGAGCAGTTCTTC.

The genes are TRBV7-2 and TRBJ1-5; 7 bases match TRBD1. J gave up 11 bases and V 5 bases, and 9 bases lay outside the gene matches. Germline CDR1 and CDR2: SGHTA and FQGNSA. The CDR3 runs 13 residues. The CDR3 protein is CASSTEQGKAQHF. The DNA for the CDR3 is TGTGCCAGCAGCACGGAACAGGGGAAGGCCCAGCATTTT. The entire variable domain, with the rest obtained from reference TRBV7-2 and TRBJ1-5, is as follows: GAGVSQSPSNKVTEKGKDVELRCDPISGHTALYWYRQSLGQGLEFLIYFQGNSAPDKSGLPSDRFSAERTGGSVSTLTIQRTQQEDSAVYLCASSTEQGKAQHFGDGTRLSIL.

The rearrangement joins TRBV5-4 to TRBJ1-1, with no clear D. The CDR3 runs to 16 residues. Germline V gene lookup returns CDR1 SGHNT and CDR2 YYREEE (reference sequence). With 0 bases removed from V and 0 bases from J, the gap between germline ends came to 12 bases. The CDR3 DNA is TGTGCCAGCAGCTTGGTAGGCAGCGGGTTGAACACTGAAGCTTTCTTT. Translated: CASSLVGSGLNTEAFF.

The chain joins TRBV10-3 to TRBJ1-2; TRBD1 is a possible D gene (5 bases). The ends were cut back, 8 bases at V and 2 bases at J, with 18 bases in the middle. The CDR3 loop spans 15 amino acids. CDR1 ENHRY and CDR2 SYGVKD come from the germline V gene. CDR3 amino acids: CAIRSNPWGNYGYTF. CDR3 DNA sequence: TGTGCCATCCGCTCGAACCCCTGGGGCAACTATGGCTACACCTTC.

This clone was detected only a few times. This rearrangement joins TRBV6-5 to TRBJ1-3, with TRBD1 as a possible D gene (6 bases). Germline loops: CDR1 MNHEY, CDR2 SVGAGI. The V and J ends lost 6 bases and 7 bases respectively, with 13 bases between them. This CDR3 contains 13 residues. As DNA, the CDR3 is TGTGCCAGCAGGCAGGGAGGGGGGAACACCATATATTTT. It encodes CASRQGGGNTIYF.

This rearrangement joins TRBV30 to TRBJ2-7; 12 bases agree with TRBD2. This CDR3 spans 16 amino acids. The J segment lost 1 base and the V segment lost 0 bases, leaving 4 bases of the junction unmatched. The germline V gene encodes CDR1 GTSNPN and CDR2 SVGIG (reference sequence). CDR3 protein: CAWSVLAGGTSYEQYF. The CDR3 bases are TGTGCCTGGAGTGTACTAGCGGGGGGCACTTCCTACGAGCAGTACTTC.

This chain uses TRBV6-2 or TRBV6-3 with TRBJ1-1, with a possible D match to TRBD1 (5 bases). Germline V gene lookup returns CDR1 MNHEY and CDR2 SVGEGT. The CDR3 extends over 14 amino acids. Trimming took 4 bases from V and 1 from J, leaving 10 bases between them. The CDR3 DNA follows: TGTGCCAGCAGTTCACCCAGGGAGAACACTGAAGCTTTCTTT. Encoded protein: CASSSPRENTEAFF.

The V call is TRBV5-1, the J call TRBJ1-2; 9 positions match TRBD1. The V gene's germline CDR1 is SGHRS and CDR2 YFSETQ. V lost 3 bases, J lost 8 bases, and 11 bases stayed unmatched. The length of the CDR3 is 15 residues. CDR3 DNA: TGCGCCAGCAGCTCCACAGGGGGCGCAGGCGAGGGCTACACCTTC. Translating it yields CASSSTGGAGEGYTF. The whole variable domain, remainder taken from reference TRBV5-1 and TRBJ1-2, is KAGVTQTPRYLIKTRGQQVTLSCSPISGHRSVSWYQQTPGQGLQFLFEYFSETQRNKGNFPGRFSGRQFSNSRSEMNVSTLELGDSALYLCASSSTGGAGEGYTFGSGTRLTVV.

This sequence joins TRBV11-2 and TRBJ2-6, with a tentative D call TRBD1 (5 bases). The CDR3 is 18 amino acids. V was clipped by 5 bases and J by 0 bases, with 17 bases between them. Germline lookup yields CDR1 SGHAT and CDR2 FQNNGV. Here the CDR3 reads CASSLPWGSISGANVLTF. CDR3 nucleotide sequence: TGTGCCAGCAGCCTCCCCTGGGGCAGCATCTCTGGGGCCAACGTCCTGACTTTC. Full variable domain (outside the CDR3, taken from reference TRBV11-2 and TRBJ2-6): EAGVAQSPRYKIIEKRQSVAFWCNPISGHATLYWYQQILGQGPKLLIQFQNNGVVDDSQLPKDRFSAERLKGVDSTLKIQPAKLEDSAVYLCASSLPWGSISGANVLTFGAGSRLTVL.

The chain carries TRBV7-9 and TRBJ2-3; 10 bases map to TRBD2. In germline, CDR1 is SEHNR, CDR2 FQNEAQ (reference sequence). Germline trimming cut 7 bases from V and 0 bases from J; bases unmatched to any gene: 10. CDR3 length: 17 residues. For the CDR3, the DNA is TGTGCCAGCACCATTATAGCGGGGGGCTTAAGCACAGATACGCAGTATTTT. It yields the protein CASTIIAGGLSTDTQYF. The full variable domain, completed using reference TRBV7-9 and TRBJ2-3, is DTGVSQNPRHKITKRGQNVTFRCDPISEHNRLYWYRQTLGQGPEFLTYFQNEAQLEKSRLLSDRFSAERPKGSFSTLEIQRTEQGDSAMYLCASTIIAGGLSTDTQYFGPGTRLTVL.

The chain combines TRBV15 with TRBJ1-1; possibly TRBD1 for D (5 bases). With 2 bases removed from V and 6 bases from J, the gap between germline ends came to 13 bases. The CDR3 has 14 amino acids. CDR1 and CDR2 (germline): LNHNV, YYDKDF (reference sequence). The CDR3 spells CATSRQGSNPEAFF. DNA for the CDR3: TGTGCCACCAGCAGACAGGGTAGCAACCCTGAAGCTTTCTTT.

The rearrangement links TRBV28 to TRBJ1-2; 7 nucleotides line up with TRBD1. Trimming at V came to 5 bases and at J to 8 bases, leaving 8 bases not matched to a gene. In germline, CDR1 is MDHEN, CDR2 SYDVKM. There are 13 residues in the CDR3. The CDR3 reads CASSRGLGFGYTF. The CDR3 coding sequence is TGTGCCAGCAGTAGGGGGCTCGGCTTCGGCTACACCTTC.

The chain joins TRBV25-1 to TRBJ1-1; maybe TRBD1 (6 bases). V lost 5 bases, J lost 12 bases, and 10 bases lay in between. Germline CDR1 reads MGHDK; CDR2 reads SYGVNS. The CDR3 is 10 amino acids. CDR3 in DNA: TGTGCCAGCAGTCTTCAGGGGCCTTTCTTT. The encoded protein is CASSLQGPFF.

This clone has more than one count but fewer than ten. J is TRBJ2-1 and V is TRBV12-5; the D gene is possibly TRBD2 (5 bases). V was shortened by 6 bases and J by 14 bases, with 17 bases between the two germline ends. The V gene's germline CDR1 is LGHNT and CDR2 FRNRAP. The CDR3 length is 12 residues. The CDR3 sequence: CASGNEGGWKFF. As DNA, the CDR3 is TGTGCTAGTGGCAATGAGGGCGGGTGGAAGTTCTTC.

V is TRBV7-8 and J is TRBJ2-5, with 11 nucleotides matching TRBD2. V gave up 5 bases and J gave up 9 bases; unmatched junction bases: 8. The CDR3 extends over 14 amino acids. Per the germline V gene, CDR1 is SGHVS and CDR2 is FQNEAQ. CDR3 nucleotides: TGTGCCAGCAGCCCGACTAGCGGGGATTCGCCCCAGTACTTC. It codes for CASSPTSGDSPQYF.

This chain links TRBV18 with TRBJ1-2; D ambiguous. Germline lookup yields CDR1 KGHSH and CDR2 LQKENI. Trimming cost V 0 bases and J 1 base, with 21 bases left between them. This CDR3 region has 19 residues. The CDR3 nucleotides read TGTGCCAGCTCACCACCGGCGGGAGGAAGAGGTATCTATAACTATGGCTACACCTTC. Translated, it gives CASSPPAGGRGIYNYGYTF.

This chain links TRBV7-9 with TRBJ1-2, with D tentatively TRBD1 (5 bases). Germline V gene lookup returns CDR1 SEHNR and CDR2 FQNEAQ (reference sequence). This CDR3 comprises 11 residues. The V end was cut by 5 bases, the J end by 5 bases, with 6 bases between. CDR3 region: CASSRQYGYTF. The CDR3 region has the DNA TGTGCCAGCAGCCGACAGTATGGCTACACCTTC.